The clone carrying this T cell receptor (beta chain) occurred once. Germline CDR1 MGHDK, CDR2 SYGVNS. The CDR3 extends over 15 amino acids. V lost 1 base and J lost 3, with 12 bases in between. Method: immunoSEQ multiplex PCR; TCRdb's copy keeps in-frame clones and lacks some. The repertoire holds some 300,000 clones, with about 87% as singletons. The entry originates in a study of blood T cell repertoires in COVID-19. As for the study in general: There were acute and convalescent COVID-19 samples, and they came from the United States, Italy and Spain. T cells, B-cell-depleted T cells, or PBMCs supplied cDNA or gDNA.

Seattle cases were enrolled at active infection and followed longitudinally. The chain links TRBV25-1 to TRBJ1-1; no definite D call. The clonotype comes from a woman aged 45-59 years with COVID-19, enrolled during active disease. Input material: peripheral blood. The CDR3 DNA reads TGTGCCAGCAGTGAATTTGGAGCCGGTTACACTGAAGCTTTCTTT. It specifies CASSEFGAGYTEAFF.